This T cell receptor beta chain was captured in a study of control samples from healthy donors and cancer patients. TCRdb's copy holds only in-frame clones and misses some; the assay was immunoSEQ multiplex PCR. The repertoire holds around 120,000 clones, with about 95% as singletons. This clonotype was sampled from a young man in good health. Sequencing was performed on blood.

For the CDR3, the DNA is TGTGCCAGTAGTACGCTTACAGGTTTTCATGGCTACACCTTC. This codes for CASSTLTGFHGYTF. V usage is TRBV19 and J usage is TRBJ1-2; a weak D match, TRBD1 (5 bases). The germline V gene has CDR1 LNHDA and CDR2 SQIVND (reference sequence). The CDR3 spans 14 residues. Between the trimmed V and J ends, which lost 4 bases and 6 bases, there was a span of 15 bases.